This T cell receptor (beta chain) is drawn from a study of identical twins. General observations from the study: For monozygotic twins, models underestimated out-of-frame TCR alpha sharing. Among beta out-of-frame sequences, excess sharing between twins appeared weaker.

In germline, CDR1 is DFQATT, CDR2 SNEGSKA (reference sequence). The CDR3 has 13 amino acids. Template switching added a universal primer site, and cDNA bore unique molecular identifiers. TCRdb called the 5' RACE reads again in MiXCR, with one record for every CDR3 protein. The sample consists of 1.5 million to 2 million distinct CDR3 sequences, around 29% of them appearing once. This clonotype has a handful of counts. As yet, its antigen is unknown. At one end the junction does not follow the germline gene, possibly because of a read error. Healthy Caucasians supplied all donations. Specimen: cord blood. J is TRBJ2-7 and V is TRBV20-1; 7 nucleotides match TRBD2. This receptor was obtained from a newborn girl in good health. CDR3 coding DNA: TGCAGTGCCAGAGGTGGGGAGGGCTACGAGCAGTACTTC. This gives the protein CSARGGEGYEQYF.